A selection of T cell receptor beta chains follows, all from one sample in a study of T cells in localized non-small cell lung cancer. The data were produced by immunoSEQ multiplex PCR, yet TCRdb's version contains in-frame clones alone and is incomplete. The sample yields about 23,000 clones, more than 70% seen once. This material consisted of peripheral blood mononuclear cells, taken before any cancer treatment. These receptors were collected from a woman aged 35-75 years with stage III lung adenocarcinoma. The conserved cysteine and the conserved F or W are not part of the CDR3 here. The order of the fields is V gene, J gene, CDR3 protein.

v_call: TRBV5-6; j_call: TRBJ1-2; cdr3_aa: ASSPWTGGHYGYT
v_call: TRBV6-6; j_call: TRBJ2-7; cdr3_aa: ASRPGQQYEQY
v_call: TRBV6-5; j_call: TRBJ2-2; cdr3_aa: ASSTGLSGELF
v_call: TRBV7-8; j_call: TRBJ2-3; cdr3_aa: ASSPRGDRGLSTDTQY
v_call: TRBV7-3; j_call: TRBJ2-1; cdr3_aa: ASSSTGLAGVAQF
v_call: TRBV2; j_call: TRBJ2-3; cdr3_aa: ASSDRTGGTDTQY
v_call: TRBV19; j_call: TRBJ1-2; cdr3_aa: ASSIQTANYGYT
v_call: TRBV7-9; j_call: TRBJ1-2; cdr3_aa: ASRLESSYGYT
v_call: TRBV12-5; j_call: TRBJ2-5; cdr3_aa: ASGVQSGGRY
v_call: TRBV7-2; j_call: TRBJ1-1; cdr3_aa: ASSPKGQLMNTEAF
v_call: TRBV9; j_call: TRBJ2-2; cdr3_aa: ASSVISGGANTGELF
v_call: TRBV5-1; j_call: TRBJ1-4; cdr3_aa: ASSLMGKDEKLF
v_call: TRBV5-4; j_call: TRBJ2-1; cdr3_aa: ASSLVGSTGNEQF
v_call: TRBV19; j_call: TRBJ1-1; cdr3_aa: ASRRGAGAF
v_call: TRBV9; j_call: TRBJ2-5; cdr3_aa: ASSVDYRGRTQY
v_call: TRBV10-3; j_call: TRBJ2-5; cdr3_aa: AISNGDSQETQY
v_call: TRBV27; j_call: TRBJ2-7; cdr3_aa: ASSLAQGDEQY
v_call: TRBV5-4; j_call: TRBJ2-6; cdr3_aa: ASSYTGDGANVLT
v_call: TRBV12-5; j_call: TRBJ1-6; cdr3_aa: ASGSGSYNSPLH
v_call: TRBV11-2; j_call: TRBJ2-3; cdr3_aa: ASSSSPFTDTQY
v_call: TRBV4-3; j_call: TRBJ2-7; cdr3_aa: ASSQVVAGPYEQY
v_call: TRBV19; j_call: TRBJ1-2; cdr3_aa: ASSIPQGNYGYT
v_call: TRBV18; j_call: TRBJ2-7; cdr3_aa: ASSRQDTTYEQY
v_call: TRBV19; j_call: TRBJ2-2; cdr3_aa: ASSIDYSWDTNTGELF
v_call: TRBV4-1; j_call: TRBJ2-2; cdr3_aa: ASSQGGYTGELF